Below are 27 T cell receptor beta chains sequenced from a single sample in a study of lymphopenia after photon versus proton radiotherapy. Using immunoSEQ multiplex PCR, the repertoire was profiled, and TCRdb retains in-frame clones only, with some absent. Of tens of thousands of clones listed, 92% are singletons. The sample here was peripheral blood, taken from a patient treated with photon-based radiotherapy. Source of these receptors: a woman aged 40-49 years with cholangiocarcinoma.

The chain is built from TRBV19 and TRBJ2-7; perhaps D is TRBD1 or TRBD2 (5 bases each). V lost 5 bases to trimming and J lost 3 bases, with 17 bases between them. The CDR3 length is 15 residues. Germline V gives CDR1 LNHDA, CDR2 SQIVND (reference sequence). This CDR3 reads CASSPGRGTHYEQYF. In DNA form, the CDR3 reads TGTGCCAGTAGTCCGGGTAGAGGGACCCACTACGAGCAGTACTTC.

V is TRBV11-2 and J is TRBJ2-5, with D possibly TRBD2 on 6 matching bases. CDR3 size: 14 residues. Germline assignment: CDR1 SGHAT and CDR2 FQNNGV. V gave up 2 bases and J gave up 5 bases, with 12 bases separating them. CDR3 region: CASSLFGGIETQYF. CDR3 nucleotides: TGTGCCAGCAGCTTATTTGGCGGGATCGAGACCCAGTACTTC.

J is TRBJ1-3 and V is TRBV6-5; tentatively, D is TRBD1 (5 bases). This CDR3 comprises 16 residues. V lost 0 bases and J lost 0, with 9 bases in between. Germline CDR1 MNHEY, CDR2 SVGAGI. The CDR3: CASSYSRGGSGNTIYF. DNA for the CDR3: TGTGCCAGCAGTTACTCTAGGGGAGGCTCTGGAAACACCATATATTTT.

The chain uses TRBV5-4 and TRBJ2-2, with 8 bases identical to TRBD2. This CDR3 is 16 amino acids long. Germline values: CDR1 SGHNT, CDR2 YYREEE (reference sequence). V was pared by 4 bases and J by 4 bases, with 9 bases of the junction left unmatched. The CDR3: CASSRVAGSGTGELFF. Here the CDR3 DNA reads TGTGCCAGCAGCAGGGTAGCGGGGTCGGGCACCGGGGAGCTGTTTTTT.

The chain combines TRBV9 with TRBJ2-1, with 10 nucleotides matching TRBD2. Unmatched junction bases numbered 9, after V lost 3 bases and J lost 6 bases. The CDR3 loop spans 16 amino acids. CDR1 is SGDLS and CDR2 is YYNGEE in the germline V gene. The CDR3 loop is CASSEQASGSLNEQFF. The CDR3 nucleotides read TGTGCCAGCAGCGAACAAGCTAGCGGGAGTCTCAATGAGCAGTTCTTC.

This clone was seen a few times. V and J are TRBV15 and TRBJ1-5, with D uncertain. Trimming cost V 0 bases and J 5 bases, with 11 bases left between them. CDR1 is LNHNV, CDR2 YYDKDF, per germline (reference sequence). The CDR3 runs to 15 residues. The DNA of the CDR3 is TGTGCCACCAGCAGAGATCGTGGGGAGCATCAGCCCCAGCATTTT. Translated: CATSRDRGEHQPQHF.

This chain uses TRBV29-1 with TRBJ2-2, with TRBD1 as a possible D gene (6 bases). V was pared by 5 bases and J by 0 bases, with 13 bases between. CDR1 is SQVTM, CDR2 ANQGSEA, per germline. This CDR3 contains 15 residues. CDR3 residues: CSVTRTVTNTGELFF. CDR3 DNA sequence: TGCAGCGTTACCAGGACAGTTACGAACACCGGGGAGCTGTTTTTT.

V is TRBV7-9 and J is TRBJ1-6; no clear D gene. Deletions cut 5 bases from V and 8 bases from J, with 7 bases between. This CDR3 region has 12 residues. Germline values: CDR1 SEHNR, CDR2 FQNEAQ (reference sequence). CDR3 nucleotide sequence: TGTGCCAGCAGCCCCGGTGATTCACCCCTCCACTTT. Encoded protein: CASSPGDSPLHF.

The chain links TRBV27 to TRBJ2-1, with 9 nucleotides matching TRBD2. CDR1 and CDR2 from the germline V gene are MNHEY and SMNVEV (reference sequence). The CDR3 length is 19 residues. Losses at the gene ends were 3 bases for V and 4 bases for J; bases not matched to a gene: 16. The CDR3 loop is CASSLDGGAGGGGYNEQFF. In DNA form, the CDR3 reads TGTGCCAGCAGTTTGGATGGTGGAGCGGGAGGCGGGGGTTACAATGAGCAGTTCTTC.

This chain uses TRBV27 with TRBJ1-6; D is undetermined. The length of the CDR3 is 12 residues. Germline V gene sequence: CDR1 MNHEY, CDR2 SMNVEV (reference sequence). V lost 0 bases and J lost 13, with 7 bases in between. The CDR3 is CASSLSAGPLHF. The CDR3 coding sequence is TGTGCCAGCAGTTTATCTGCGGGGCCCCTCCACTTT.

The CDR3 region has the DNA TGTGCCAGCAGCTCACCTAGCGGGAGAGGTGAAGAGACCCAGTACTTC. As protein: CASSSPSGRGEETQYF. The chain combines TRBV7-8 with TRBJ2-5, with TRBD2 identical over 10 bases. Germline loops: CDR1 SGHVS, CDR2 FQNEAQ. Trimming at V came to 4 bases and at J to 3 bases, leaving 8 bases not matched to a gene. The CDR3 spans 16 residues.

The table lists this clone with a count of one. The rearrangement uses TRBV29-1 and TRBJ1-2, with a weak D call TRBD1 (5 bases). V lost 7 bases and J lost 3, with 15 bases in between. From germline, CDR1 is SQVTM and CDR2 ANQGSEA. This CDR3 has 13 residues. The CDR3 DNA follows: TGCAGCGCAGGTTTGGGGGTTTACTATGGCTACACCTTC. Its protein product is CSAGLGVYYGYTF.

The chain has TRBV2 and TRBJ2-2; D is unclear. Deletions cut 8 bases from V and 0 bases from J, with 22 bases between. Germline CDR1 is SNHLY and CDR2 is FYNNEI. The length of the CDR3 is 18 residues. The CDR3 DNA reads as TGTGCCAGCGTTGATGGCGGCCCTAAATCCGCGAACACCGGGGAGCTGTTTTTT. Translated: CASVDGGPKSANTGELFF.

V gene TRBV5-1 combines with J gene TRBJ2-1, with TRBD2 matching 12 bases. The CDR3 totals 15 residues. The V segment lost 4 bases and the J segment 9 bases; nucleotides outside the gene matches: 8. The germline V gene encodes CDR1 SGHRS and CDR2 YFSETQ. The CDR3 coding sequence is TGCGCCAGCAGCCCGACTAGCGGGAGTAAGGTTGAGCAGTTCTTC. This codes for CASSPTSGSKVEQFF.

V is TRBV6-1 and J is TRBJ1-5; D remains ambiguous. The CDR3 is 13 amino acids. Germline CDR1 reads MNHNS; CDR2 reads SASEGT. V lost 2 bases to trimming and J lost 3 bases, with 5 bases between them. The CDR3 spells CASSETDNQPQHF. DNA for the CDR3: TGTGCCAGCAGTGAAACGGACAATCAGCCCCAGCATTTT.

The chain joins TRBV7-9 to TRBJ1-5; D uncertain. V was trimmed by 1 base and J by 4 bases, leaving 8 bases between them. From germline, CDR1 is SEHNR and CDR2 FQNEAQ (reference sequence). The CDR3 contains 14 residues. The DNA of the CDR3 is TGTGCCAGCAGCTTAGACAGTACTAATCAGCCCCAGCATTTT. Residues: CASSLDSTNQPQHF.

V is TRBV18 and J is TRBJ2-7; D unresolved. Germline CDR1 is KGHSH and CDR2 is LQKENI. The CDR3 has 12 amino acids. Between the trimmed V and J ends, which lost 3 bases and 6 bases, there was a span of 9 bases. This chain's CDR3 is CASSPNGGEQYF. The CDR3 region has the DNA TGTGCCAGCTCACCTAACGGCGGCGAGCAGTACTTC.

Concerning this clone itself: It is unclear where the CDR3 begins or ends on the DNA, so no DNA is shown, and the CDR3 is as TCRdb lists it. V gene TRBV28 combines with J gene TRBJ2-1; the table's TRBD2 call for D was not verified on the DNA. The CDR3 contains 14 residues when both ends are counted. CDR1 is MDHEN and CDR2 is SYDVKM in the germline V gene. The CDR3 region is CASSTSLREEGQFF.

This sequence joins TRBV11-2 and TRBJ1-5; D not certain. This CDR3 region has 16 residues. V was cut by 5 bases and J by 1 base, with 15 bases left in between. Germline CDR1 SGHAT, CDR2 FQNNGV. CDR3 region: CASSPGPGRSNQPQHF. DNA of the CDR3: TGTGCCAGCAGCCCAGGACCGGGCCGGAGCAATCAGCCCCAGCATTTT.

V usage is TRBV7-9 and J usage is TRBJ2-3; D unclear. The CDR3 contains 16 residues. Trimming shortened V by 1 base and J by 4 bases, and 15 bases separated the two germline ends. Looked up from germline, CDR1 is SEHNR and CDR2 is FQNEAQ (reference sequence). CDR3 sequence reads: CASSLVGARRADTQYF. In DNA form, the CDR3 reads TGTGCCAGCAGCTTAGTAGGAGCGAGACGGGCAGATACGCAGTATTTT.

The V call is TRBV27, the J call TRBJ2-7; D is ambiguous. CDR1 and CDR2 from the germline V gene are MNHEY and SMNVEV (reference sequence). V was shortened by 6 bases and J by 7 bases, with 16 bases between the two germline ends. This CDR3 has 13 residues. The chain's CDR3 is CASSPAPGSEQYF. The DNA for the CDR3 is TGTGCCAGCAGCCCGGCCCCAGGAAGTGAGCAGTACTTC.

This chain connects TRBV5-5 to TRBJ1-2; D is unresolved. The CDR3 covers 15 residues. V was cut by 4 bases and J by 4 bases, with 17 bases left in between. Germline V gene data show CDR1 as SGHKS and CDR2 as YYEKEE (reference sequence). This CDR3 reads CASSPGWAAIYGYTF. DNA of the CDR3: TGTGCCAGCAGCCCCGGGTGGGCAGCTATCTATGGCTACACCTTC.

The V and J genes are TRBV7-9 and TRBJ1-6; D not resolved. The CDR3 is made up of 11 amino acids. Per the germline V gene, CDR1 is SEHNR and CDR2 is FQNEAQ (reference sequence). V was cut by 7 bases and J by 6 bases, with 4 bases left in between. CDR3 region: CASMGNSPLHF. The CDR3 DNA reads TGTGCCAGCATGGGTAATTCACCCCTCCACTTT.

CDR3 amino acids: CASSQIGYGYTF. The CDR3 DNA is TGTGCCAGCAGCCAGATCGGGTATGGCTACACCTTC. This chain joins TRBV27 and TRBJ1-2, with D uncertain. V was cut by 6 bases and J by 5 bases, with 10 bases left in between. Per the germline V gene, CDR1 is MNHEY and CDR2 is SMNVEV (reference sequence). The CDR3 is made up of 12 amino acids.

The genes are TRBV10-3 and TRBJ1-4, with TRBD1 as a possible D gene (6 bases). The CDR3 extends over 13 amino acids. Germline V CDR1 and CDR2: ENHRY, SYGVKD. Trimming took 10 bases from V and 5 from J, leaving 14 bases between them. CDR3 protein: CARYRAGNEKLFF. The CDR3 coding sequence is TGTGCCAGGTACAGGGCGGGGAATGAAAAACTGTTTTTT.

This rearrangement joins TRBV30 to TRBJ1-5; a weak D match, TRBD1 (5 bases). V was pared by 3 bases and J by 3 bases, with 15 bases between. The CDR3 extends over 15 amino acids. The V gene's germline CDR1 is GTSNPN and CDR2 SVGIG (reference sequence). The CDR3 sequence is CAWRERAGLNQPQHF. CDR3 DNA: TGTGCCTGGAGGGAGAGGGCAGGGCTCAATCAGCCCCAGCATTTT.

This clone was counted a single time. The V gene is TRBV7-3, the J gene TRBJ2-4, with TRBD2 identical over 10 bases. The CDR3 has 15 residues. Germline V gene lookup returns CDR1 SGHTA and CDR2 FQGTGA. V gave up 5 bases and J gave up 4 bases; unmatched junction bases: 5. The CDR3 loop reads CASSIIAGGKNIQYF. CDR3 coding DNA: TGTGCCAGCAGCATAATAGCGGGGGGTAAAAACATTCAGTACTTC. The full variable domain, rest sourced from reference TRBV7-3 and TRBJ2-4, is GAGVSQTPSNKVTEKGKYVELRCDPISGHTALYWYRQSLGQGPEFLIYFQGTGAADDSGLPNDRFFAVRPEGSVSTLKIQRTERGDSAVYLCASSIIAGGKNIQYFGAGTRLSVL.